The clone carrying this TCR beta chain was recorded a few times. This specimen comes from a study of CD8+CD57+ T cells in acquired aplastic anemia. Germline CDR1 SNHLY, CDR2 FYNNEI. Trimming took off 0 bases at V and 4 bases at J, with 3 bases between the two ends. The CDR3 covers 12 residues. Patients who underwent sequencing had shown CD8+CD57+ cell expansion by flow cytometry. By the time of blood sampling, patients had still received no therapy. Template material for TCR beta VDJ and CDR3 profiling consisted of genomic DNA. TCRdb re-analysed the reads in MiXCR, keeping a single row per CDR3 protein. This sample yields 200,000 to 250,000 distinct CDR3 sequences, of which roughly 53% are seen a single time; just under 20% belongs to the top ten.

The sequenced sample consisted of sorted CD4+, CD8+, or CD8+CD57+ T cells (not recorded which) from PBMCs. This sequence joins TRBV2 and TRBJ2-5, with no clear D. This sequence originates from a human donor with aplastic anemia. CDR3 residues: CASSEAVETQYF. CDR3 DNA sequence: TGTGCCAGCAGTGAAGCAGTAGAGACCCAGTACTTC.